This is a list of T cell receptor beta chains from one sample in a study of beta chain features in type 1 diabetes. Sequencing was performed with immunoSEQ multiplex PCR; in TCRdb, only in-frame clones are kept and a portion is missing. The table lists hundreds of thousands of clones, about 15% of them singletons, with roughly 0.015% in the top ten. The sequenced sample was naive CD4+ T cells from blood. Receptor source: a man aged 18 to 29 with type 1 diabetes. Both conserved end residues are part of each CDR3. The order of the fields is J gene, D gene, V gene, clone size, CDR3 protein, CDR3 DNA. The D gene is left open where the match is weak. For some rows the clone size is stated as once, few or many, or as a class when expanded; others skip it.

TRBJ2-4 | . | TRBV6-6 | few | CASSLDSFLGKNIQYF | TGTGCCAGCAGTTTAGACAGCTTCCTAGGCAAAAACATTCAGTACTTC
TRBJ1-2 | . | TRBV5-4 | few | CASSLGYGGLSGYTF | TGTGCCAGCAGCTTGGGGTATGGAGGGCTCTCTGGCTACACCTTC
TRBJ2-5 | TRBD1 | TRBV7-2 | . | CASSSSGGLLGTQYF | TGTGCCAGCAGCTCTTCAGGGGGCTTGTTGGGGACCCAGTACTTC
TRBJ2-5 | TRBD1 | TRBV5-4 | few | CASSWGTGYQETQYF | TGTGCCAGCAGCTGGGGGACAGGCTACCAAGAGACCCAGTACTTC
TRBJ2-1 | TRBD1 | TRBV9 | . | CASSFRGTGGSLSSYNEQFF | TGTGCCAGCAGCTTTAGAGGGACAGGGGGATCCTTAAGCTCCTACAATGAGCAGTTCTTC
TRBJ2-1 | . | TRBV30 | few | CAWSLRDEQFF | TGTGCCTGGAGTTTGCGCGATGAGCAGTTCTTC
TRBJ2-1 | . | TRBV14 | . | CASSQGRAKQFF | TGTGCCAGCAGCCAAGGGAGGGCCAAGCAGTTCTTC
TRBJ2-1 | TRBD2 | TRBV11-2 | few | CASSLDTAGGSYNEQFF | TGTGCCAGCAGCTTAGACACTGCGGGGGGCTCCTACAATGAGCAGTTCTTC
TRBJ2-1 | TRBD2 | TRBV30 | . | CAWSLGLADEQFF | TGTGCCTGGAGTCTGGGACTAGCGGATGAGCAGTTCTTC
TRBJ1-1 | . | TRBV10-3 | . | CATLTARGTEAFF | TGTGCCACTCTCACCGCCCGGGGCACTGAAGCTTTCTTT
TRBJ2-3 | . | TRBV21-1 | . | CASFPQSTGGPRTDTQYF | TGTGCCAGCTTCCCCCAAAGTACCGGCGGGCCCCGCACAGATACGCAGTATTTT
TRBJ2-5 | TRBD2 | TRBV28 | few | CASSSSGGDQETQYF | TGTGCCAGCAGTTCTAGCGGGGGAGATCAAGAGACCCAGTACTTC
TRBJ2-1 | . | TRBV7-2 | few | CASSLLLATRSYNEQFF | TGTGCCAGCAGCCTCCTGCTAGCGACTCGCTCCTACAATGAGCAGTTCTTC
TRBJ1-2 | TRBD1 | TRBV7-9 | . | CASSLAFGDSYGYTF | TGTGCCAGCAGCTTAGCGTTCGGGGACAGCTATGGCTACACCTTC
TRBJ1-1 | . | TRBV7-9 | . | CASSFGQSNTEAFF | TGTGCCAGCAGCTTTGGACAGTCGAACACTGAAGCTTTCTTT
TRBJ2-5 | . | TRBV28 | few | CASSLFREGTQYF | TGTGCCAGCAGTTTATTCAGGGAAGGGACCCAGTACTTC
TRBJ1-4 | . | TRBV4-1 | . | CASSQEGSRGGEKLFF | TGCGCCAGCAGCCAAGAAGGATCCAGAGGGGGTGAAAAACTGTTTTTT
TRBJ2-7 | . | TRBV7-9 | few | CASSFFRGSKYREQYF | TGTGCCAGCAGCTTTTTCCGGGGTAGCAAGTACCGCGAGCAGTACTTC
TRBJ2-5 | TRBD2 | TRBV11-2 | . | CASSPRGEGETQYF | TGTGCCAGCAGCCCCCGTGGGGAGGGGGAGACCCAGTACTTC
TRBJ1-6 | TRBD1 | TRBV5-1 | . | CASSSGQAAPLHF | TGCGCCAGCAGCTCAGGACAGGCAGCACCCCTCCACTTT
TRBJ1-2 | . | TRBV7-9 | . | CASSLALGRVDGYTF | TGTGCCAGCAGCTTAGCGTTAGGCAGGGTCGATGGCTACACCTTC
TRBJ2-3 | . | TRBV9 | few | CASSGHPDTQYF | TGTGCCAGCAGCGGACATCCAGATACGCAGTATTTT
TRBJ2-3 | TRBD1 | TRBV29-1 | few | CSVRGRDRVTDTQYF | TGCAGCGTCCGTGGGCGGGACAGGGTAACAGATACGCAGTATTTT
TRBJ1-6 | . | TRBV19 | . | CASRDGQGLRSPLHF | TGTGCCAGCCGTGACGGGCAGGGGTTACGATCACCCCTCCACTTT
TRBJ1-2 | TRBD1 | TRBV15 | . | CATSSRGGQGGGYTF | TGTGCCACCAGCAGCCGTGGGGGACAGGGAGGTGGCTACACCTTC
TRBJ2-1 | . | TRBV19 | few | CASSSAAMSEQFF | TGTGCCAGTAGTTCAGCGGCGATGAGTGAGCAGTTCTTC
TRBJ2-7 | . | TRBV6-5 | few | CASSYVGRIYEQYF | TGTGCCAGCAGTTACGTGGGGAGGATCTACGAGCAGTACTTC
TRBJ2-1 | TRBD2 | TRBV18 | . | CASSPRLAGVVNPEQFF | TGTGCCAGCTCACCACGACTAGCGGGAGTTGTTAATCCTGAGCAGTTCTTC
TRBJ2-1 | . | TRBV5-6 | . | CASSLVSREQFF | TGTGCCAGCAGCTTGGTTAGTCGTGAGCAGTTCTTC
TRBJ2-1 | . | TRBV10-1 | few | CASNSWVGNEQFF | TGCGCCAGTAATAGCTGGGTCGGGAATGAGCAGTTCTTC
TRBJ1-2 | . | TRBV19 | . | CASDSDYGYTF | TGTGCCAGTGACAGTGACTATGGCTACACCTTC
TRBJ2-3 | TRBD2 | TRBV27 | . | CASSLFAGLAGGWSDTQYF | TGTGCCAGCAGTTTATTCGCCGGACTAGCGGGGGGGTGGTCAGATACGCAGTATTTT
TRBJ1-1 | . | TRBV27 | . | CASSLNRANTEAFF | TGTGCCAGCAGCCTGAACAGGGCGAACACTGAAGCTTTCTTT
TRBJ2-5 | TRBD1 | TRBV6-5 | few | CASSRTGFATQYF | TGTGCCAGCAGCCGGACAGGGTTCGCGACCCAGTACTTC
TRBJ2-2 | TRBD1 | TRBV5-1 | . | CASSLRAGGQNTGELFF | TGCGCCAGCAGCCTACGGGCAGGGGGCCAGAACACCGGGGAGCTGTTTTTT
TRBJ1-6 | TRBD1 | TRBV9 | few | CASSDEGDRNSPLHF | TGTGCCAGCAGCGACGAGGGGGACAGGAATTCACCCCTCCACTTT
TRBJ2-7 | . | TRBV5-1 | . | CASSFSPGSSYEQYF | TGCGCCAGCAGCTTTTCGCCCGGGTCCTCCTACGAGCAGTACTTC
TRBJ2-2 | TRBD2 | TRBV28 | . | CASSELPGLAVHTGELFF | TGTGCCAGCAGCGAACTCCCGGGACTAGCGGTTCACACCGGGGAGCTGTTTTTT
TRBJ2-1 | TRBD1 | TRBV2 | . | CASSAGQGVNEQFF | TGTGCCAGCAGTGCCGGACAGGGTGTGAATGAGCAGTTCTTC
TRBJ2-3 | . | TRBV4-2 | . | CASSQVRDRLTDTQYF | TGTGCCAGCAGCCAAGTTCGAGACAGACTCACAGATACGCAGTATTTT
TRBJ1-2 | TRBD1 | TRBV5-1 | . | CASSLGPSQGAQGYTF | TGCGCCAGCAGCTTGGGCCCGTCGCAGGGGGCGCAAGGCTACACCTTC
TRBJ1-2 | TRBD1 | TRBV9 | . | CASSVARGQEGYTF | TGTGCCAGCAGCGTAGCCAGGGGGCAAGAAGGCTACACCTTC